This entry describes one TCR beta chain. This record comes from a study of blood T cell repertoires in COVID-19. Study-wide background: Samples taken during acute and convalescent COVID-19 were collected in the United States, Italy and Spain.

Germline V gene sequence: CDR1 LNHDA, CDR2 SQIVND (reference sequence). The trim removed 3 bases at V and 5 bases at J, leaving 11 bases unmatched. The CDR3 has 16 residues. In the authors' workflow: Cell counts per sample came from amplifying reference gene primers. Data came from immunoSEQ multiplex PCR; TCRdb stores just in-frame clones and leaves some out. The V and J calls and clone size were taken over from that table, and D and trimming were inferred from the DNA. This table holds about 21,000 clones, around 82% found once. The chain carries TRBV19 and TRBJ2-7, with 9 bases matching TRBD1. This sequence originates from a man in his forties with acute or convalescent COVID-19. The sequenced material came from peripheral blood. The chain's CDR3 is CASSIAPGTGLNEQYF. CDR3 sequence (DNA): TGTGCCAGTAGTATTGCGCCCGGGACAGGGCTAAACGAGCAGTACTTC.